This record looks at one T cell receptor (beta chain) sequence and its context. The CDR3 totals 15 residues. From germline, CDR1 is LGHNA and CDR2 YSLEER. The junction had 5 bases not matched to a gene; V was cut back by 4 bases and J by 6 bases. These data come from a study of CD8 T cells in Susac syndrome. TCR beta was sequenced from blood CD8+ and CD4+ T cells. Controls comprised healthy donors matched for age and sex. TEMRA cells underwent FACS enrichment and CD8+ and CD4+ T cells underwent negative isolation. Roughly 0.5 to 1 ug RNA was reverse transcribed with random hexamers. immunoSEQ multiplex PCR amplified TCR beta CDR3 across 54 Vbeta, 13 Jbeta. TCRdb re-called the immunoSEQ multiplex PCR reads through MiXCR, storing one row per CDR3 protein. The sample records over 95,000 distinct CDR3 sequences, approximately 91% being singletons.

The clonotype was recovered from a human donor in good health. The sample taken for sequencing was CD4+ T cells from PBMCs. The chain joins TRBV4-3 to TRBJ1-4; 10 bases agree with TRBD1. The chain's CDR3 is CASSREGQGYEKLFF. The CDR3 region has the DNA TGCGCCAGCAGCCGCGAGGGACAGGGGTATGAAAAACTGTTTTTT.